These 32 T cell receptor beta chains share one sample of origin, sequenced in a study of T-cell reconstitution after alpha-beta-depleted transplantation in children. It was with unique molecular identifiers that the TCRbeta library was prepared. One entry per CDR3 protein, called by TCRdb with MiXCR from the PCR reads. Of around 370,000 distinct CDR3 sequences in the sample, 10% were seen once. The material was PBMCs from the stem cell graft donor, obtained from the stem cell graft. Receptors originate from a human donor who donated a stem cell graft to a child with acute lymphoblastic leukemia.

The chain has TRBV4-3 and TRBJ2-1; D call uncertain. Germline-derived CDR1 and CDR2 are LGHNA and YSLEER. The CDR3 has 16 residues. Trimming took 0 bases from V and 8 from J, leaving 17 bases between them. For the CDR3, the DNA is TGCGCCAGCAGCCAAGAAAGTGGTAAAGGTGGGGATGAGCAGTTCTTC. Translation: CASSQESGKGGDEQFF.

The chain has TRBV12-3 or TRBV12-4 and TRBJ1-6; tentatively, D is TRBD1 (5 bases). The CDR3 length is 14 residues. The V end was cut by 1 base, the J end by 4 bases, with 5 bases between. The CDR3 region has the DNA TGTGCCAGCAGTTTAGGACAGTATAATTCACCCCTCCACTTT. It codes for CASSLGQYNSPLHF.

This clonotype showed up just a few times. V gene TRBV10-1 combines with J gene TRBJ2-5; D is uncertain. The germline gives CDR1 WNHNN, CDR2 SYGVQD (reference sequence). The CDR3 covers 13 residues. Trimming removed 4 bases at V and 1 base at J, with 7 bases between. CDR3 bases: TGCGCCAGCAGTGGGAACAGCCAAGAGACCCAGTACTTC. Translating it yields CASSGNSQETQYF.

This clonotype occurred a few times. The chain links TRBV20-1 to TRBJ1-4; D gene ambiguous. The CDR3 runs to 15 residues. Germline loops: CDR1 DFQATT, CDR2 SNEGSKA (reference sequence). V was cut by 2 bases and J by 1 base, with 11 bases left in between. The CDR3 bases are TGCAGTGCTAGAAATCCCAGAAGAACTAATGAAAAACTGTTTTTT. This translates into CSARNPRRTNEKLFF.

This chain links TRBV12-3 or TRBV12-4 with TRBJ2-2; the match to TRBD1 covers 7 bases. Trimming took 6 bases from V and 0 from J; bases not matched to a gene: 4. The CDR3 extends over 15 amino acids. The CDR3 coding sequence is TGTGCCAGCAGAAGGGGGCGGGCGAACACCGGGGAGCTGTTTTTT. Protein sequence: CASRRGRANTGELFF.

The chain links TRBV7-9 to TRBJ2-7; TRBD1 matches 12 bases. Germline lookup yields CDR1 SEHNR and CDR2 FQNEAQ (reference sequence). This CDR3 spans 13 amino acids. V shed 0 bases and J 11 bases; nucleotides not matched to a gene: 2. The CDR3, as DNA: TGTGCCAGCAGCTTAGCGGGACAGGGGGCGAAGTACTTC. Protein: CASSLAGQGAKYF.

In nucleotides, the CDR3 is TGTGCCAGCAGCTATGGGGGTGGGGGCGCTTTCTTT. This sequence encodes CASSYGGGGAFF. V and J are TRBV7-9 and TRBJ1-1; D is possibly TRBD1 (6 bases). Per germline, CDR1 SEHNR and CDR2 FQNEAQ (reference sequence). This CDR3 is 12 amino acids long. Trimming took off 4 bases at V and 11 bases at J, with 14 bases between the two ends.

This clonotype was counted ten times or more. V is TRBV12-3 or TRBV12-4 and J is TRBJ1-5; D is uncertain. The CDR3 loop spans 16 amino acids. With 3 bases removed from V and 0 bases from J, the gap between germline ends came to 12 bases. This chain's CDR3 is CASSFAGPYSNQPQHF. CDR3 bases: TGTGCCAGCAGTTTCGCCGGGCCATATAGCAATCAGCCCCAGCATTTT.

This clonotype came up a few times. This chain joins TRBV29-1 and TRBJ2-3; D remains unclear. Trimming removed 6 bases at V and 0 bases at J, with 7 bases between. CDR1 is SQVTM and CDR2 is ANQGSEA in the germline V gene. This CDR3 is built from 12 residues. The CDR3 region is CSVFPSTDTQYF. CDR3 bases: TGCAGCGTCTTTCCTAGCACAGATACGCAGTATTTT.

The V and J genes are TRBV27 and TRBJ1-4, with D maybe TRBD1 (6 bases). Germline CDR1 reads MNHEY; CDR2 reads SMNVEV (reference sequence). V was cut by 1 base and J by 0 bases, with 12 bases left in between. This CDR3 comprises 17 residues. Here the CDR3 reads CASSLWGATATNEKLFF. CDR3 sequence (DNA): TGTGCCAGCAGTTTATGGGGGGCCACCGCAACTAATGAAAAACTGTTTTTT.

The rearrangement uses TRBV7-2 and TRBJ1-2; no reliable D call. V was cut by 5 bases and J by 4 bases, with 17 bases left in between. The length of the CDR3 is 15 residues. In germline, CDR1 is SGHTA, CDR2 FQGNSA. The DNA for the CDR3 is TGTGCCAGCAGCGAACCATCGCGCTTCCTCTATGGCTACACCTTC. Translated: CASSEPSRFLYGYTF.

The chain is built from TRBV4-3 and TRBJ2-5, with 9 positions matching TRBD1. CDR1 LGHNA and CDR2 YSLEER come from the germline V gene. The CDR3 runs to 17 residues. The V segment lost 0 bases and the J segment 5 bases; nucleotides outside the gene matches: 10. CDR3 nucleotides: TGCGCCAGCAGCCAAGACGCACGACAGGGGGGGTTGGAGACCCAGTACTTC. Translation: CASSQDARQGGLETQYF.

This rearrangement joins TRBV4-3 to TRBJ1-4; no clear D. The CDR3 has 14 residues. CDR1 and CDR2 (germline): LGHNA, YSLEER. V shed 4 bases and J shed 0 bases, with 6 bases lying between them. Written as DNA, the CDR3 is TGCGCCAGCAGCCCCGGGACAACTAATGAAAAACTGTTTTTT. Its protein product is CASSPGTTNEKLFF.

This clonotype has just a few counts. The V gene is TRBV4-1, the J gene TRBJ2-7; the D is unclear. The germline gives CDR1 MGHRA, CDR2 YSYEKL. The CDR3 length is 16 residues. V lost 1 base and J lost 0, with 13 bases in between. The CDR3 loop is CASSQVHDGYSYEQYF. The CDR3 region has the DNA TGCGCCAGCAGCCAAGTTCACGACGGGTACTCCTACGAGCAGTACTTC.

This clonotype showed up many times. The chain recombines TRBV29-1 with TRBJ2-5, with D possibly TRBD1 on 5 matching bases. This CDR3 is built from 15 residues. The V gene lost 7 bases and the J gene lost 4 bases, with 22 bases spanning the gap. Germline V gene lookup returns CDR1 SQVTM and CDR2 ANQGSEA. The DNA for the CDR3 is TGCAGCGCAAAGCTAGGGGCAGGTGTGGGAGAGACCCAGTACTTC. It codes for CSAKLGAGVGETQYF.

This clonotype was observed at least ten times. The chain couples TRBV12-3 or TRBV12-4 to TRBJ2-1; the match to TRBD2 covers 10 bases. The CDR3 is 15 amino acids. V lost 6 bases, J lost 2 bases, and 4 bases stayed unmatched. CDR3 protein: CASSDTSGTYNEQFF. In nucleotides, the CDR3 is TGTGCCAGCAGCGACACTAGCGGGACCTACAATGAGCAGTTCTTC.

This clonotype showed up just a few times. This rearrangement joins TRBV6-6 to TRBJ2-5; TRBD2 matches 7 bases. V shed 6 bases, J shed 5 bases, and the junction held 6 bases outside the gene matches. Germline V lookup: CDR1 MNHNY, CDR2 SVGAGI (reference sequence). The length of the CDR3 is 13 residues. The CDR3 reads CASRAGGSETQYF. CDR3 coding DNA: TGTGCCAGCAGGGCCGGGGGGAGCGAGACCCAGTACTTC.

CDR3 in amino acids: CASSYLGQPYEQYF. The CDR3 DNA reads TGTGCCAGCAGTTACCTGGGACAGCCCTACGAGCAGTACTTC. The chain is built from TRBV6-2 or TRBV6-3 and TRBJ2-7; 7 bases align to TRBD1. V gave up 2 bases and J gave up 2 bases; unmatched junction bases: 3. CDR3 size: 14 residues. The germline gives CDR1 MNHEY, CDR2 SVGEGT.

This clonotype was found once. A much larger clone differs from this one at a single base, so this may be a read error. Here the CDR3 reads CSARGLAGGLQSETQYF. The CDR3, as DNA: TGCAGTGCTAGAGGACTAGCGGGAGGGCTCCAATCGGAGACCCAGTACTTC. This chain links TRBV20-1 with TRBJ2-5, with 14 bases lining up with TRBD2. J lost 5 bases, V lost 1 base, and 9 bases had no gene match. Per the germline V gene, CDR1 is DFQATT and CDR2 is SNEGSKA (reference sequence). CDR3 length: 17 amino acids.

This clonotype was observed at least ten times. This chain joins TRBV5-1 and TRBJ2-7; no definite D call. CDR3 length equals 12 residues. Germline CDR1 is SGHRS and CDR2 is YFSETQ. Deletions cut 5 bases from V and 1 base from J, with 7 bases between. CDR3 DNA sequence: TGCGCCAGCAGAGGCGCTTCCTACGAGCAGTACTTC. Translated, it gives CASRGASYEQYF.

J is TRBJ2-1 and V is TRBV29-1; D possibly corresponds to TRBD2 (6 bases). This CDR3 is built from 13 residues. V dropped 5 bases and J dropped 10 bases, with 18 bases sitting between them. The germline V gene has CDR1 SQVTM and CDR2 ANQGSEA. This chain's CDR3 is CSVWGGVLREQFF. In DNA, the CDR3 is TGCAGCGTTTGGGGCGGGGTCCTAAGGGAGCAGTTCTTC.

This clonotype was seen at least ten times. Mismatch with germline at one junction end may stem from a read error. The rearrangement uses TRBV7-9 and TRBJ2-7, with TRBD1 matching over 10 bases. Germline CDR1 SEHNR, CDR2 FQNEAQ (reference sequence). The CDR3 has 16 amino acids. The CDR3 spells CASSLAPGQGTYEQYF. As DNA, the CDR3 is TGCGCCAGCAGCTTGGCCCCGGGACAGGGGACCTACGAGCAGTACTTC.

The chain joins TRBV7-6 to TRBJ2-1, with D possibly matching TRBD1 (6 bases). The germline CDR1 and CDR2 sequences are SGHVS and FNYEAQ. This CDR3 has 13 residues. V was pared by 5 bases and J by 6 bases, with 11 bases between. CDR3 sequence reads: CASSPRTVNEQFF. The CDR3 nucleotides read TGTGCCAGCAGCCCTAGGACAGTCAATGAGCAGTTCTTC.

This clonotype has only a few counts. The CDR3 DNA reads TGTGCCAGCAGCTTATTCCACGAGCAGTACTTC. Amino acids: CASSLFHEQYF. The V gene is TRBV7-2, the J gene TRBJ2-7; no reliable D call. V was trimmed by 2 bases and J by 5 bases, leaving 4 bases between them. This CDR3 has 11 amino acids. From germline, CDR1 is SGHTA and CDR2 FQGNSA.

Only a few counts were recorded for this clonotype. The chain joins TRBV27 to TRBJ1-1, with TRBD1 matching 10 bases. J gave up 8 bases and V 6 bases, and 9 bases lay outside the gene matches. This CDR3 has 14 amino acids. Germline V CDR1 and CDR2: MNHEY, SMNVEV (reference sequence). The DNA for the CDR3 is TGTGCCAGCAGCGCCTCGGGGACAGGGGCCGAAGCTTTCTTT. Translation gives CASSASGTGAEAFF.

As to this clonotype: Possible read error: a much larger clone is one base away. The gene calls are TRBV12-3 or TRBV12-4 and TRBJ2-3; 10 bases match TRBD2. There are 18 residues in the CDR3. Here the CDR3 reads CASCFISNLAGVPDTQYF. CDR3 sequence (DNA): TGTGCCAGCTGTTTTATTTCTAATCTAGCGGGAGTTCCAGATACGCAGTATTTT.

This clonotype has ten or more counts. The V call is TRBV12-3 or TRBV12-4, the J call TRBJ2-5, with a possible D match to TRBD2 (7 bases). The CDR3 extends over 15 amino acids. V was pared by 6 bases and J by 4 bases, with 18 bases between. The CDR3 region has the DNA TGTGCCAGCAGCCCTCGCGGGGGCAGGCTAGAGACCCAGTACTTC. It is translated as CASSPRGGRLETQYF.

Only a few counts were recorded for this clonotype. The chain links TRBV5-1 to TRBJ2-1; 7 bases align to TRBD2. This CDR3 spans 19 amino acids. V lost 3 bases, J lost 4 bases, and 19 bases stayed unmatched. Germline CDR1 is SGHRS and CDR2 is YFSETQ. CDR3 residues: CASSSTRDYKPRGYNEQFF. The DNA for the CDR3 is TGCGCCAGCAGCTCTACCAGGGACTACAAGCCCCGTGGGTACAATGAGCAGTTCTTC.

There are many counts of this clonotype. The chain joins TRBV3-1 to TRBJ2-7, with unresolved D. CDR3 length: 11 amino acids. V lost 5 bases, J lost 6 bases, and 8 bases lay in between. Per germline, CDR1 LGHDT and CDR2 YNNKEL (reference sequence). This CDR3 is CASSNYGEQYF. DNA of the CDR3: TGTGCCAGCAGCAACTATGGCGAGCAGTACTTC.

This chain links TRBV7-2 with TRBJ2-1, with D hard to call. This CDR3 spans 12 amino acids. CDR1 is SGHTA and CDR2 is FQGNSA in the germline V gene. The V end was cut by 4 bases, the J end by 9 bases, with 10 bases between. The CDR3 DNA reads TGTGCCAGCAGCTCTCGGTGGCTTGAGCAGTTCTTC. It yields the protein CASSSRWLEQFF.

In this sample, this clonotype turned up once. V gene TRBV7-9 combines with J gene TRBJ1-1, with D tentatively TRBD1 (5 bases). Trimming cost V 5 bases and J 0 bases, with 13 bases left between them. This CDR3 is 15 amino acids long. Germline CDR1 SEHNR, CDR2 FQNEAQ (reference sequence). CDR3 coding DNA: TGTGCCAGCAGCCTGACAGCAAATATGAACACTGAAGCTTTCTTT. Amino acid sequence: CASSLTANMNTEAFF.

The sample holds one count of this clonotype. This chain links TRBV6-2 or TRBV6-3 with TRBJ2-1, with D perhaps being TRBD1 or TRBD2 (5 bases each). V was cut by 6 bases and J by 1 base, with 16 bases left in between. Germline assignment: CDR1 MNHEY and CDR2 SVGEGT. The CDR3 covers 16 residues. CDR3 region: CASSGTGTESYNEQFF. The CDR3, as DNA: TGTGCCAGCAGCGGGACCGGGACGGAATCCTACAATGAGCAGTTCTTC.